Listed below are T cell receptor beta chains from one sample, sequenced in a study of T-cell memory formation after mild COVID-19. TCRdb reanalysed the 5' RACE reads using MiXCR and keeps one entry per CDR3 protein. The repertoire holds roughly 510,000 distinct CDR3 sequences, with roughly a sixth as singletons. Sequenced: PBMCs or a T cell subset sorted from them (not recorded which). These receptors came from an adult woman who had mild COVID-19 (a few samples of this study predate the infection). Cell type and time point are not known. Both conserved end residues are part of each CDR3. D genes are given only for firm matches. Part of the rows lack a size; the others show once, few, many or a class for expanded clones.

TRBD1,TRBJ2-1,TRBV7-9,few,CASSYLQGDRDNEQFF,TGTGCCAGCAGTTATCTACAGGGGGATCGGGACAATGAGCAGTTCTTC
TRBD1,TRBJ1-6,TRBV5-1,once,CASSLQGVGGNSPLHF,TGCGCCAGCAGCTTGCAGGGGGTTGGAGGGAATTCACCCCTCCACTTT
-,TRBJ1-5,TRBV24-1,many,CATSDLSINQPQHF,TGTGCCACCAGTGATTTATCCATCAATCAGCCCCAGCATTTT
-,TRBJ1-1,TRBV3-1,few,CASSPTGEVRGAFF,TGTGCCAGCAGCCCTACGGGCGAGGTTCGGGGAGCTTTCTTT
-,TRBJ1-1,TRBV6-2/TRBV6-3,many,CASSPWQGRTEAFF,TGTGCCAGCAGCCCCTGGCAGGGGAGGACTGAAGCTTTCTTT
-,TRBJ2-5,TRBV6-5,many,CASSYGETQYF,TGTGCCAGCAGTTACGGAGAGACCCAGTACTTC
-,TRBJ1-2,TRBV7-2,-,CASSLNYGTYRYRGYTF,TGTGCCAGCAGCTTAAATTACGGGACATACAGATATCGGGGCTACACCTTC
TRBD2,TRBJ2-1,TRBV4-1,few,CASSQTPPAGGPSDEQFF,TGCGCCAGCAGCCAAACCCCCCCAGCGGGAGGGCCTAGCGATGAGCAGTTCTTC
-,TRBJ2-2,TRBV3-1,few,CASSQSLSANTGELFF,TGTGCCAGCAGCCAATCTCTCAGCGCGAACACCGGGGAGCTGTTTTTT
-,TRBJ1-2,TRBV7-9,-,CASRSFRDRGVYGYTF,TGTGCCAGCAGATCGTTCCGGGACCGCGGCGTCTATGGCTACACCTTC